This TCR beta chain stems from a study of memory CD4+ T cells and cytomegalovirus serostatus. Study-wide points: Of 150 to 200 reported CMV TCRbeta sequences, roughly 70 were found in memory CD4+ repertoires.

The assay was immunoSEQ multiplex PCR, and TCRdb's table has in-frame clones only and misses some. The table records about 59,000 clones, around 80% of them present only once. The ends lost 1 base at V and 4 bases at J; junction bases unmatched: 6. The germline CDR1 and CDR2 sequences are SGHTA and FQGNSA. CDR3 size: 15 residues. As regards this clone: The antigen is unknown.

The sort gate was single viable CD3+CD4+CD8-CD45RO+ cells for memory CD4+ T cells. The V call is TRBV7-2, the J call TRBJ1-1; TRBD1 aligns across 7 bases. Sequences were obtained from memory CD4+ T cells from blood. The TCR was taken from an adult in good health and CMV-seronegative. The CDR3 protein is CASSLVGGKGTEAFF. CDR3 DNA: TGTGCCAGCAGCTTAGTAGGGGGCAAAGGCACTGAAGCTTTCTTT.